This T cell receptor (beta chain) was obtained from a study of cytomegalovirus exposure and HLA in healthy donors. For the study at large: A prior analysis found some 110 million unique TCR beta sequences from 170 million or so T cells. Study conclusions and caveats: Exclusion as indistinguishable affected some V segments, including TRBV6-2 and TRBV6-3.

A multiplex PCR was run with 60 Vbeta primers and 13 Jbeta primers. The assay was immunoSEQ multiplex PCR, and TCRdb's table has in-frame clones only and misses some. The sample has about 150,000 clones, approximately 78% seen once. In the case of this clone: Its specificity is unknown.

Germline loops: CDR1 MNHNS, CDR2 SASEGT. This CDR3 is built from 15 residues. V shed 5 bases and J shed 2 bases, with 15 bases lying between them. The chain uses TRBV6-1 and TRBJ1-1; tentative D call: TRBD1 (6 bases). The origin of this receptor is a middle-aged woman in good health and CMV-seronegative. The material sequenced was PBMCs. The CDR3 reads CASSRWGQVNTEAFF. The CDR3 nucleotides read TGTGCCAGCAGTCGGTGGGGGCAGGTCAACACTGAAGCTTTCTTT.